These T cell receptor beta chains were read from a single sample in a study of control samples from healthy donors and cancer patients. Repertoires were generated with immunoSEQ multiplex PCR, while TCRdb's copy carries only in-frame clones and drops some. The sample has 60,000 to 70,000 clones; about four fifths are singletons. The sample comprised PBMCs. The receptors were sampled from a woman aged 45-65 years with lung cancer. CDR3s include the opening cysteine and the closing phenylalanine or tryptophan. A D gene is named only where the DNA matches it firmly. Size is omitted from some rows. Given values are once, few, many or a class for expanded clones.

CDR3 protein: CAWSVNPPSGYTF
CDR3 DNA: TGTGCCTGGAGTGTAAATCCTCCAAGTGGCTACACCTTC
V gene: TRBV30
D gene: NA
clone size: NA
J gene: TRBJ1-2

CDR3 protein: CASSFWAGNGYTF
CDR3 DNA: TGTGCCAGCAGTTTTTGGGCAGGCAATGGCTACACCTTC
V gene: TRBV12-3/TRBV12-4
D gene: NA
clone size: NA
J gene: TRBJ1-2

CDR3 protein: CASSLRARGTEAFF
CDR3 DNA: TGTGCCAGCAGCCTAAGGGCCCGGGGCACTGAAGCTTTCTTT
V gene: TRBV7-2
D gene: NA
clone size: NA
J gene: TRBJ1-1

CDR3 protein: CSLYLGGANTQYF
CDR3 DNA: TGCAGCCTCTATCTCGGCGGGGCAAATACGCAGTATTTT
V gene: TRBV29-1
D gene: NA
clone size: NA
J gene: TRBJ2-3

CDR3 protein: CASSAGLAGQETQYF
CDR3 DNA: TGTGCCAGCAGCGCCGGATTGGCGGGCCAAGAGACCCAGTACTTC
V gene: TRBV9
D gene: NA
clone size: NA
J gene: TRBJ2-5

CDR3 protein: CASSGTGDTEAFF
CDR3 DNA: TGTGCCAGTTCGGGGACAGGGGACACTGAAGCTTTCTTT
V gene: TRBV19
D gene: TRBD1
clone size: once
J gene: TRBJ1-1

CDR3 protein: CAISESGTYGYTF
CDR3 DNA: TGTGCCATCAGTGAGTCGGGAACCTATGGCTACACCTTC
V gene: TRBV10-3
D gene: NA
clone size: NA
J gene: TRBJ1-2

CDR3 protein: CAWSGVSSYEQYF
CDR3 DNA: TGTGCCTGGAGTGGGGTTTCCTCCTACGAGCAGTACTTC
V gene: TRBV30
D gene: NA
clone size: NA
J gene: TRBJ2-7

CDR3 protein: CASSFGVRQGAEAFF
CDR3 DNA: TGTGCCAGCAGTTTCGGTGTCCGGCAGGGGGCTGAAGCTTTCTTT
V gene: TRBV28
D gene: TRBD1
clone size: NA
J gene: TRBJ1-1

CDR3 protein: CASSLGRDNEQFF
CDR3 DNA: TGTGCCAGCAGCTTGGGACGGGACAATGAGCAGTTCTTC
V gene: TRBV5-6
D gene: NA
clone size: NA
J gene: TRBJ2-1

CDR3 protein: CAWSVSVGHSNQPQHF
CDR3 DNA: TGTGCCTGGAGTGTTTCAGTGGGACATAGCAATCAGCCCCAGCATTTT
V gene: TRBV30
D gene: NA
clone size: NA
J gene: TRBJ1-5

CDR3 protein: CASSPDRDRAFF
CDR3 DNA: TGTGCCAGCAGTCCCGACAGGGATCGGGCTTTCTTT
V gene: TRBV28
D gene: TRBD1
clone size: NA
J gene: TRBJ1-1

CDR3 protein: CASSPTRTVNNEQFF
CDR3 DNA: TGTGCCAGCAGCCCAACCCGGACAGTTAACAATGAGCAGTTCTTC
V gene: TRBV7-6
D gene: NA
clone size: NA
J gene: TRBJ2-1

CDR3 protein: CASSSIPGGNQPQHF
CDR3 DNA: TGTGCCAGCAGCTCAATTCCTGGGGGCAATCAGCCCCAGCATTTT
V gene: TRBV7-2
D gene: NA
clone size: NA
J gene: TRBJ1-5

CDR3 protein: CAWSVNRQYRSPLHF
CDR3 DNA: TGTGCCTGGAGTGTAAATCGACAGTATCGGTCACCCCTCCACTTT
V gene: TRBV30
D gene: NA
clone size: NA
J gene: TRBJ1-6

CDR3 protein: CASSYGPSGYNEQFF
CDR3 DNA: TGTGCCAGCAGTTACGGACCCAGCGGCTACAATGAGCAGTTCTTC
V gene: TRBV6-5
D gene: NA
clone size: NA
J gene: TRBJ2-1

CDR3 protein: CASSQGQRGKAFF
CDR3 DNA: TGTGCCAGCAGCCAAGGACAAAGGGGTAAGGCTTTCTTT
V gene: TRBV3-1/TRBV3-2
D gene: NA
clone size: NA
J gene: TRBJ1-1

CDR3 protein: CASSWGQGNTEAFF
CDR3 DNA: TGTGCCAGCAGCTGGGGGCAAGGGAACACTGAAGCTTTCTTT
V gene: TRBV27
D gene: NA
clone size: NA
J gene: TRBJ1-1

CDR3 protein: CASSDGTGRSPLHF
CDR3 DNA: TGTGCCAGCAGTGATGGGACAGGGAGATCACCCCTCCACTTT
V gene: TRBV2
D gene: TRBD1
clone size: NA
J gene: TRBJ1-6

CDR3 protein: CAWSVVKNYGYTF
CDR3 DNA: TGTGCCTGGAGTGTAGTGAAAAACTATGGCTACACCTTC
V gene: TRBV30
D gene: NA
clone size: NA
J gene: TRBJ1-2

CDR3 protein: CASSLSQGNQETQYF
CDR3 DNA: TGTGCCAGCAGTTTATCTCAGGGGAACCAAGAGACCCAGTACTTC
V gene: TRBV27
D gene: NA
clone size: NA
J gene: TRBJ2-5

CDR3 protein: CASSLYFGGRQNNEQFF
CDR3 DNA: TGTGCCAGCAGCTTATATTTTGGGGGAAGGCAGAACAATGAGCAGTTCTTC
V gene: TRBV11-2
D gene: NA
clone size: NA
J gene: TRBJ2-1

CDR3 protein: CASSKGTVLAKNIQYF
CDR3 DNA: TGTGCCAGCAGCAAGGGGACAGTCCTAGCCAAAAACATTCAGTACTTC
V gene: TRBV3-1/TRBV3-2
D gene: TRBD1
clone size: NA
J gene: TRBJ2-4

CDR3 protein: CASSEGRGNTIYF
CDR3 DNA: TGTGCCAGCAGTGAGGGCCGTGGAAACACCATATATTTT
V gene: TRBV6-1
D gene: NA
clone size: NA
J gene: TRBJ1-3

CDR3 protein: CASSLGQGNTEAFF
CDR3 DNA: TGTGCCAGCAGCTTAGGCCAGGGGAACACTGAAGCTTTCTTT
V gene: TRBV11-3
D gene: NA
clone size: NA
J gene: TRBJ1-1

CDR3 protein: CATSDFRAGKLFF
CDR3 DNA: TGTGCCACCAGTGATTTTAGGGCGGGGAAGCTGTTTTTT
V gene: TRBV24-1
D gene: NA
clone size: NA
J gene: TRBJ2-2

CDR3 protein: CASSWGQLGETQYF
CDR3 DNA: TGTGCCAGTAGTTGGGGGCAACTCGGGGAGACCCAGTACTTC
V gene: TRBV19
D gene: NA
clone size: NA
J gene: TRBJ2-5

CDR3 protein: CASSQDGPGGSYEQYF
CDR3 DNA: TGCGCCAGCAGCCAAGATGGTCCGGGGGGCTCCTACGAGCAGTACTTC
V gene: TRBV4-1
D gene: TRBD2
clone size: NA
J gene: TRBJ2-7

CDR3 protein: CASSPELGQPSLRF
CDR3 DNA: TGTGCCAGCAGCCCTGAACTCGGACAGCCATCTCTACGCTTC
V gene: TRBV7-2
D gene: NA
clone size: few
J gene: TRBJ1-2

CDR3 protein: CASSDRAQETQYF
CDR3 DNA: TGTGCCAGCAGCGACAGGGCCCAAGAGACCCAGTACTTC
V gene: TRBV6-5
D gene: TRBD1
clone size: NA
J gene: TRBJ2-5

CDR3 protein: CASSLQSGTLSEKLFF
CDR3 DNA: TGTGCCAGCAGCCTTCAGTCTGGGACGTTAAGTGAAAAACTGTTTTTT
V gene: TRBV7-9
D gene: NA
clone size: few
J gene: TRBJ1-4

CDR3 protein: CASSASEDRAQYF
CDR3 DNA: TGTGCCAGCAGCGCGTCCGAGGACAGGGCGCAGTATTTT
V gene: TRBV7-9
D gene: TRBD1
clone size: NA
J gene: TRBJ2-3

CDR3 protein: CAGDRDFVGEQYF
CDR3 DNA: TGTGCCGGCGACAGGGACTTCGTTGGCGAGCAGTACTTC
V gene: TRBV30
D gene: NA
clone size: NA
J gene: TRBJ2-7

CDR3 protein: CASSSQGYGNQPQHF
CDR3 DNA: TGTGCCAGCAGTTCTCAGGGATACGGCAATCAGCCCCAGCATTTT
V gene: TRBV6-5
D gene: NA
clone size: few
J gene: TRBJ1-5

CDR3 protein: CASSPGLAASTDTQYF
CDR3 DNA: TGTGCCAGCTCACCTGGACTAGCGGCGAGCACAGATACGCAGTATTTT
V gene: TRBV18
D gene: TRBD2
clone size: NA
J gene: TRBJ2-3

CDR3 protein: CASSTRGNTEAFF
CDR3 DNA: TGTGCCAGCAGCACGCGGGGAAACACTGAAGCTTTCTTT
V gene: TRBV6-4
D gene: NA
clone size: NA
J gene: TRBJ1-1

CDR3 protein: CASSLEGGYGYTF
CDR3 DNA: TGCGCCAGCAGCTTAGAGGGAGGCTATGGCTACACCTTC
V gene: TRBV5-1
D gene: NA
clone size: NA
J gene: TRBJ1-2